This TCR beta chain came from a study of T cells in narcolepsy. Findings and limits, study-wide: HCRT-specific and TRIB2-specific autoreactive clonotypes appeared among same-patient CSF and blood CD4+ clonotypes.

Germline V gives CDR1 GTSNPN, CDR2 SVGIG (reference sequence). The CDR3 covers 12 residues. V shed 4 bases, J shed 4 bases, and the junction held 3 bases outside the gene matches. Clones were sequenced by immunoSEQ multiplex PCR, and TCRdb holds only the in-frame ones, with some missing. Among about 34,000 clones listed, 82% were seen once. Points on this clone: Its target is unknown.

V gene TRBV30 combines with J gene TRBJ1-1; 7 bases map to TRBD1. Material for sequencing was CD45RA- memory CD4+ T cells from PBMCs. The source of this sequence is a human donor with narcolepsy. The CDR3: CAWNRGVTEAFF. Written as DNA, the CDR3 is TGTGCCTGGAACAGGGGTGTCACTGAAGCTTTCTTT.